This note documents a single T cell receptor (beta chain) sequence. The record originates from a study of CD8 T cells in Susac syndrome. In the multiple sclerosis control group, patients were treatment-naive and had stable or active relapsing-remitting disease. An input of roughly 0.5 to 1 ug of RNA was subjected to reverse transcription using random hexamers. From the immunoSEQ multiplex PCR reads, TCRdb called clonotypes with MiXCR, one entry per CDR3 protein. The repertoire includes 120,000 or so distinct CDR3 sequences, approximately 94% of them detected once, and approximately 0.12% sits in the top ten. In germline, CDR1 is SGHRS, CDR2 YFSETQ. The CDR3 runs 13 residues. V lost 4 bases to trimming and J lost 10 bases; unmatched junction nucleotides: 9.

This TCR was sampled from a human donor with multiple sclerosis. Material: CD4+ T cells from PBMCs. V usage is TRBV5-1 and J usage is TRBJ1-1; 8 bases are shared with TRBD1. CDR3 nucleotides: TGCGCCAGCAGCGTCGACAGGGGTCTGGGAGCTTTCTTT. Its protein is CASSVDRGLGAFF.